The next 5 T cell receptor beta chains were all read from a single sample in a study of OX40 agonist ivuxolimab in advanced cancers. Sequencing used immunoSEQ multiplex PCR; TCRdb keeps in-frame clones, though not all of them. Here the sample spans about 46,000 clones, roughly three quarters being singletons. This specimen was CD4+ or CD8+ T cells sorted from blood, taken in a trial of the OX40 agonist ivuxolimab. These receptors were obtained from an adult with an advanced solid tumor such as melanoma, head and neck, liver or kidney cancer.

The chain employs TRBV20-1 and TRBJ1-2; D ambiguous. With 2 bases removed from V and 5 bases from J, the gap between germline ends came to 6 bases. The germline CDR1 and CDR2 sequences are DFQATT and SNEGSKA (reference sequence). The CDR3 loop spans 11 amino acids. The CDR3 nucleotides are TGCAGTGCTAGAAGCGAGTATGGCTACACCTTC. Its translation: CSARSEYGYTF.

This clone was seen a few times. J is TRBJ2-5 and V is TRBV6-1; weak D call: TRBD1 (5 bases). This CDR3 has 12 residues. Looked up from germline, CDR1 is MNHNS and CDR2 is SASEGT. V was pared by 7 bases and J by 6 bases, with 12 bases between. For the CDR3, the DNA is TGTGCCAGCATCAGGGTCGGACAGACCCAGTACTTC. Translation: CASIRVGQTQYF.

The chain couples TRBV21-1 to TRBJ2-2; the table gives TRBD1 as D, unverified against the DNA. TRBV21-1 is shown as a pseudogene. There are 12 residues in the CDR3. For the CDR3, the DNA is TGTGCCAGCAGCTACACACCCGGGGAGCTGTTTTTT. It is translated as CASSYTPGELFF.

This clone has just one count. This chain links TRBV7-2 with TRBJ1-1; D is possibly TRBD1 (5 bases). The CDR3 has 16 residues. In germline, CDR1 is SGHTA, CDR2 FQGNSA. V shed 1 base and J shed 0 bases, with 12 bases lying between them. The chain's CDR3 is CASSLGAGRVNTEAFF. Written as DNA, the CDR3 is TGTGCCAGCAGCTTAGGGGCAGGGCGGGTGAACACTGAAGCTTTCTTT.

CDR3 in DNA: TGCGCCAGCACATTAGCGGGAGCGACAGATACGCAGTATTTT. It is translated as CASTLAGATDTQYF. The chain uses TRBV5-1 and TRBJ2-3, with 9 bases identical to TRBD2. The V and J ends lost 6 bases and 3 bases, in that order; junction bases with no gene match: 5. Germline V gene sequence: CDR1 SGHRS, CDR2 YFSETQ. The CDR3 length is 14 residues.